This TCR beta chain was identified in a study of metastatic and nonmetastatic thyroid tumors. Study at large: Repertoire data that came from the blood and tumor or nodule tissue of malignant and benign thyroid patients were compared.

Germline loops: CDR1 MDHEN, CDR2 SYDVKM. CDR3 length: 15 amino acids. Original data processing: Across clinicopathological groups, CDR3 differences served as the basis for building a distant-metastasis classifier for papillary thyroid cancer. TCRdb used MiXCR to call clones anew from the PCR reads. The V and J calls come from TCRdb's annotation, not from the publication. Counted here are approximately 20,000 clones, 10% to 15% occurring once; the ten biggest clones make up approximately 6.2%. Ahead of thyroid surgery, no patient had received treatment of any kind. Overall study findings and caveats: As reported, TCR beta diversity in blood and tumor was significantly higher in malignant thyroid tumors than in benign nodules.

This clone was counted between two and nine times. Its antigen is unknown. One junction end disagrees with the germline gene, perhaps due to a read error. The TCR originated in a male donor with papillary thyroid cancer or a benign thyroid nodule (not recorded which). Some clones in this sample may be carry-over from other donors' samples. What was sequenced was blood. V usage is TRBV28 and J usage is TRBJ1-5; 7 bases match TRBD1. The CDR3 DNA reads TGTACCAGCAGTTTATGGACAGGCTCACAGCAGCCCCAGCATTTT. This translates into CTSSLWTGSQQPQHF.